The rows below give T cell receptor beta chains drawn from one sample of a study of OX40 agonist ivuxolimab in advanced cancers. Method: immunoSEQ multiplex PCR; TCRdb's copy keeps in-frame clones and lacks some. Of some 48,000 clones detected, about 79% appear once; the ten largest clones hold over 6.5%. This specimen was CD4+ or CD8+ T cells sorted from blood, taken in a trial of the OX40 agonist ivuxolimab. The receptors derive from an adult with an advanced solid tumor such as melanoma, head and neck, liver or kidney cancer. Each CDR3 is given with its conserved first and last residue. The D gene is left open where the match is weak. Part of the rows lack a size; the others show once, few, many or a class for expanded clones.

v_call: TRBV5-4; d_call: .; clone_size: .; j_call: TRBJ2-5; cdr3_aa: CASSLGGGQETQYF; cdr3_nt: TGTGCCAGCAGCTTGGGAGGGGGGCAAGAGACCCAGTACTTC
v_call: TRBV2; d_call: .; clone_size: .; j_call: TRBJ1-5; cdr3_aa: CASSEEGGQPQHF; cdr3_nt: TGTGCCAGCAGTGAAGAGGGGGGTCAGCCCCAGCATTTT
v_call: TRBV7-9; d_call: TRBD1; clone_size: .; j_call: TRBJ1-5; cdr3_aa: CASSGQGNRNQPQHF; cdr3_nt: TGTGCCAGCAGTGGACAGGGTAATCGCAATCAGCCCCAGCATTTT
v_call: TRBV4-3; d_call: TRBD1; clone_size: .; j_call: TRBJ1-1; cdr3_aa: CASSHYRGEAFF; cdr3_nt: TGCGCCAGCAGCCACTACAGGGGAGAGGCTTTCTTT
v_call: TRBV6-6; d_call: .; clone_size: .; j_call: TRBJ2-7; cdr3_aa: CASSYSNEQYF; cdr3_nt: TGTGCCAGCAGTTACTCGAACGAGCAGTACTTC
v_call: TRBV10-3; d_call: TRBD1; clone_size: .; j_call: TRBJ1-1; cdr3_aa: CAISESRQGIMGTNTEAFF; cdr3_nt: TGTGCCATCAGTGAGTCGAGACAGGGGATCATGGGGACGAACACTGAAGCTTTCTTT
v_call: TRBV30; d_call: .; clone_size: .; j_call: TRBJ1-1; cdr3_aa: CAWSELYEAFF; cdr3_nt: TGTGCCTGGAGTGAGCTATATGAAGCTTTCTTT
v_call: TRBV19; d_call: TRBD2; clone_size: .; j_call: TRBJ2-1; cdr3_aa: CASSSLAGSYNEQFF; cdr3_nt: TGTGCCAGTAGTTCGTTAGCGGGCTCCTACAATGAGCAGTTCTTC
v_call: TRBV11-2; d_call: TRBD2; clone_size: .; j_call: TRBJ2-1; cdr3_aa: CASIAGGVSYNEQFF; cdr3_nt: TGTGCCAGCATAGCGGGAGGGGTATCCTACAATGAGCAGTTCTTC
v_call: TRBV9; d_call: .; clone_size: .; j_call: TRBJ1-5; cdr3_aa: CASSVDLDQPQHF; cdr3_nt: TGTGCCAGCAGCGTAGACCTGGACCAGCCCCAGCATTTT
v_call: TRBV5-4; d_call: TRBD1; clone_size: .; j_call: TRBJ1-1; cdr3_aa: CASRYRGQDTEAFF; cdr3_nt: TGTGCCAGCAGGTACAGGGGGCAGGACACTGAAGCTTTCTTT
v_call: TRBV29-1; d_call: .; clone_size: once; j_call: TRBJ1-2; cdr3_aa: CSVEEVGVFYGYTF; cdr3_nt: TGCAGCGTTGAAGAGGTCGGGGTTTTCTATGGCTACACCTTC
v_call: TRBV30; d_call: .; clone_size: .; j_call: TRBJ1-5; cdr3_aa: CAWSPGNQPQHF; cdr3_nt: TGTGCCTGGAGTCCTGGGAATCAGCCCCAGCATTTT
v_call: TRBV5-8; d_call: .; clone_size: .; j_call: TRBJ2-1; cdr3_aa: CASSRPFDSERFF; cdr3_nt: TGTGCCAGCAGCCGACCCTTCGACAGTGAGCGGTTCTTC
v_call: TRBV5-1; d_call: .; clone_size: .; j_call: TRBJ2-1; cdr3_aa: CASSYSNEQFF; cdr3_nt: TGCGCCAGCAGTTACAGTAATGAGCAGTTCTTC
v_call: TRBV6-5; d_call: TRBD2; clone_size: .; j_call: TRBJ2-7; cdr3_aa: CASSSPSGRFYEQYF; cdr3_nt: TGTGCCAGCAGTTCCCCTAGCGGCCGCTTCTACGAGCAGTACTTC
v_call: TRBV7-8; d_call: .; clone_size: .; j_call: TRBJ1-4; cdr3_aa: CASRGGPTNEKLFF; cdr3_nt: TGTGCCAGCCGCGGAGGGCCAACTAATGAAAAACTGTTTTTT
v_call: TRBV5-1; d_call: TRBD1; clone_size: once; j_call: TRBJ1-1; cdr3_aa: CASSFHRGSNTEAFF; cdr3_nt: TGCGCCAGCAGCTTTCACAGGGGGTCCAACACTGAAGCTTTCTTT
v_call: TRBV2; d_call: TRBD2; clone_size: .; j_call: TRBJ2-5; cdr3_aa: CASSPYLTSGRFPQETQYF; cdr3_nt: TGTGCCAGCAGTCCATACTTAACTAGCGGGAGATTCCCCCAAGAGACCCAGTACTTC
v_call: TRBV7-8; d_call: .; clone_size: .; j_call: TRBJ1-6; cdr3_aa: CASSSNLNSPLHF; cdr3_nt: TGTGCCAGCAGCTCAAACCTCAATTCACCCCTCCACTTT
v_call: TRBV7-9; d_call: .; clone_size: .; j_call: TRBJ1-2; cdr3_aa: CASSEDTNYGYTF; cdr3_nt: TGTGCCAGCAGCGAGGACACGAACTATGGCTACACCTTC
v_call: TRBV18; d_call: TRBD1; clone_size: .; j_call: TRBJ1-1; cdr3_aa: CASSLDRGPVNTEAFF; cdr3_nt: TGTGCCAGCTCGCTAGACAGGGGGCCGGTGAACACTGAAGCTTTCTTT
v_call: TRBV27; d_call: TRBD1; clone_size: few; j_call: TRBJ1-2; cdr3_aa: CASSGSGGNSFGYTF; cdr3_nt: TGTGCCAGCAGTGGATCAGGGGGGAATTCTTTTGGCTACACCTTC
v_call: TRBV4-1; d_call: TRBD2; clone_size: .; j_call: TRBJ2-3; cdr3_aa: CASGIAGTDTQYF; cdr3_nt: TGCGCCAGCGGTATAGCGGGAACAGATACGCAGTATTTT
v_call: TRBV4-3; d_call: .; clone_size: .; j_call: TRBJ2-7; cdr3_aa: CASSQDIRGVAYEQYF; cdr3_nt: TGCGCCAGCAGCCAAGATATTCGGGGAGTGGCCTACGAGCAGTACTTC
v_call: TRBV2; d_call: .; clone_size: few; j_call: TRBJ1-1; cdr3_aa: CASRGDITEAFF; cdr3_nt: TGTGCCAGCAGAGGGGACATCACTGAAGCTTTCTTT
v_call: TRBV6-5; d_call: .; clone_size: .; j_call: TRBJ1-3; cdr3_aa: CASSYSGGAENTIYF; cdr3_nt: TGTGCCAGCAGTTACTCGGGGGGCGCGGAAAACACCATATATTTT
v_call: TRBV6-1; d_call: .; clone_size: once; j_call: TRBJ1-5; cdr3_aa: CASSEAQSVIWGNQPQHF; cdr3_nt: TGTGCCAGCAGTGAAGCGCAATCCGTTATCTGGGGCAATCAGCCCCAGCATTTT
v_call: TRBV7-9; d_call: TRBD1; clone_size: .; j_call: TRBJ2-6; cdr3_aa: CASSLLGGTGRNNVLTF; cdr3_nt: TGTGCCAGCAGCTTACTTGGCGGGACAGGTCGGAACAACGTCCTGACTTTC
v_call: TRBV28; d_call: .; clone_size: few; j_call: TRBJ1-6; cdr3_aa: CASTPRSSPLHF; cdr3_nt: TGTGCCAGCACCCCACGGAGTTCACCCCTCCACTTT
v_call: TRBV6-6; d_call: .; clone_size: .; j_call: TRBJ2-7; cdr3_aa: CASSVTRNYEQYF; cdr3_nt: TGTGCCAGCAGTGTGACTAGAAACTACGAGCAGTACTTC
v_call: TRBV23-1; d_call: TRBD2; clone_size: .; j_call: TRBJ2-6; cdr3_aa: CASSQSTSCSGANVLTF; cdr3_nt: TGCGCCAGCAGTCAATCGACTAGCTGCTCTGGGGCCAACGTCCTGACTTTC
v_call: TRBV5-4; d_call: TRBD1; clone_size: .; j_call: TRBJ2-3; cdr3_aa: CASSGGDRGRVDTQYF; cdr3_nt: TGTGCCAGCAGCGGAGGGGACAGGGGGCGGGTAGATACGCAGTATTTT
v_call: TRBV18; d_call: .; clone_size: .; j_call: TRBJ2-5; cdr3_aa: CASSPDGGRGETQYF; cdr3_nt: TGTGCCAGCTCACCCGACGGGGGTCGGGGTGAGACCCAGTACTTC
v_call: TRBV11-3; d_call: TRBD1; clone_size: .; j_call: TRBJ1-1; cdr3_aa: CASSLEGTGGIDEAFF; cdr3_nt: TGTGCCAGCAGCTTAGAGGGGACAGGGGGCATAGATGAAGCTTTCTTT
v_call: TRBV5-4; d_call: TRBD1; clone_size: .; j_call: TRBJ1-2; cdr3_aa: CASSFWTGAYGYTF; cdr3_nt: TGTGCCAGCAGCTTCTGGACAGGGGCGTATGGCTACACCTTC
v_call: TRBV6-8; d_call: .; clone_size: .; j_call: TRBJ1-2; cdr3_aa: CASASNYGYTF; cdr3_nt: TGTGCCAGCGCGTCGAACTATGGCTACACCTTC